This TCR beta chain was observed in a study of OX40 agonist ivuxolimab in advanced cancers. About the research overall: Allowance was made for prior anti-PD-1, anti-PD-L1 or anti-CTLA-4 therapy, and 40% to 45% had some. Points from the study as a whole: Expanded clones tended on average to be more numerous among CD8+ T cells than CD4+. Low clonal expansion, among the lowest seen, marked partial responders at 0.1-3.0 mg/kg.

Trimming removed 7 bases from V and 6 bases from J; junction bases left unmatched: 11. Germline assignment: CDR1 MDHEN and CDR2 SYDVKM. This CDR3 is 17 amino acids long. Blood got drawn at baseline, again on cycle 4 day 1, and then on cycle 7 day 1. On this clone itself: What it recognizes is unknown.

Assay: immunoSEQ multiplex PCR; the TCRdb copy retains only in-frame clones and omits some. The data contain roughly 89,000 clones, about nine tenths of them seen just once; the ten biggest clones take up around 0.33%. The receptor comes from an adult with an advanced solid tumor such as melanoma, head and neck, liver or kidney cancer. This specimen consisted of CD4+ or CD8+ T cells sorted from blood, obtained in a trial of the OX40 agonist ivuxolimab. The chain joins TRBV28 to TRBJ2-1, with 14 bases lining up with TRBD2. CDR3 in DNA: TGTGCCAGCAAATTAACGACCGGGACTAGCGGGAGCAATGAGCAGTTCTTC. Protein product: CASKLTTGTSGSNEQFF.